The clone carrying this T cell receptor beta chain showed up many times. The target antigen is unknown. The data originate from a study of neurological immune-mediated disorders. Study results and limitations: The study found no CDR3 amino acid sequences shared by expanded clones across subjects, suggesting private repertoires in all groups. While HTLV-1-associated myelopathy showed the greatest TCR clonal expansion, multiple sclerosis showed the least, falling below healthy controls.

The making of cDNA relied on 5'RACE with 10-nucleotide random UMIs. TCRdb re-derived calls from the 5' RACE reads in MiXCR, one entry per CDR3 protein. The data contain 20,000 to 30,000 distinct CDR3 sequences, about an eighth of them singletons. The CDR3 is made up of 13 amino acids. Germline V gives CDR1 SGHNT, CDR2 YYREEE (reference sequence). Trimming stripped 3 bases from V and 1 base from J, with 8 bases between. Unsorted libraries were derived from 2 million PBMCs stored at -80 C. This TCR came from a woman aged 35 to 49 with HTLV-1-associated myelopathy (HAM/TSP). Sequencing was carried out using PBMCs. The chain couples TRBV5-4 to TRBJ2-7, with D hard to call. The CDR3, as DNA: TGTGCCAGCAGCTCGACCGAATCCTACGAGCAGTACTTC. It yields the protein CASSSTESYEQYF.